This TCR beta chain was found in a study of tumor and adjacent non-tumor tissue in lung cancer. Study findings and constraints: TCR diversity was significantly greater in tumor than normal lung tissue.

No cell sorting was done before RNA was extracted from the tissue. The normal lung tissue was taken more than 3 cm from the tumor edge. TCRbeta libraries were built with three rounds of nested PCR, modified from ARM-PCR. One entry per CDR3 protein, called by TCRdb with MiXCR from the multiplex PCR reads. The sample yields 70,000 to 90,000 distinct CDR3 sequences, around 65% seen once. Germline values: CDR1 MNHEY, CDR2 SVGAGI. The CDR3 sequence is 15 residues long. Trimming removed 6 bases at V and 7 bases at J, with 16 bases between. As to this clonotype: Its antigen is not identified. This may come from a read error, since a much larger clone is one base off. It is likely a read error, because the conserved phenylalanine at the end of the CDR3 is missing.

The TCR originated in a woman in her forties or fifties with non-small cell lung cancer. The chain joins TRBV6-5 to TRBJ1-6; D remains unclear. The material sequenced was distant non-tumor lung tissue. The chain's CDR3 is CASRDFMGPNSPLHL. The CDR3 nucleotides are TGTGCCAGCAGGGACTTCATGGGTCCGAATTCACCCCTCCACCTT.